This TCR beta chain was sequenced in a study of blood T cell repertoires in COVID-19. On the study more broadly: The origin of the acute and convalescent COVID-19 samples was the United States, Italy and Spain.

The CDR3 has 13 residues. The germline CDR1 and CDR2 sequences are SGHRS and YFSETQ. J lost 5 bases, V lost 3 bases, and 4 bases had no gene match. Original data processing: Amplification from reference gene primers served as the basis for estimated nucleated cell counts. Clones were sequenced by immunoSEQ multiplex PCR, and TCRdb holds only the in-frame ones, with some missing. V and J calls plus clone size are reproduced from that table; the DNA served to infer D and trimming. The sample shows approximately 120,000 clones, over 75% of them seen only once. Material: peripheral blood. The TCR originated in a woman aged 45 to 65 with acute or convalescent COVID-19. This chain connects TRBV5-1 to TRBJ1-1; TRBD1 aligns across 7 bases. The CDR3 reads CASSWYRGTEAFF. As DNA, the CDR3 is TGCGCCAGCAGCTGGTACAGGGGAACTGAAGCTTTCTTT.